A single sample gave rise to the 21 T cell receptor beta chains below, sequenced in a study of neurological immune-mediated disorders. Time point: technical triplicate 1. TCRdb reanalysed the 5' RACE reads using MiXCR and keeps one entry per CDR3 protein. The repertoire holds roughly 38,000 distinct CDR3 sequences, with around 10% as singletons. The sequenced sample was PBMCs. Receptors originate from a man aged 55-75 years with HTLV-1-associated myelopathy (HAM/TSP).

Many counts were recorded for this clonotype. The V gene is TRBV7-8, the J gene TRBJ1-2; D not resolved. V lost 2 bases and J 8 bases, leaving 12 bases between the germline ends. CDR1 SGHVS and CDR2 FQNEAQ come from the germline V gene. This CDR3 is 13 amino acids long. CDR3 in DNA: TGTGCCAGCAGCTTAAGACCCTCCAGCGGCTACACCTTC. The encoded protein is CASSLRPSSGYTF.

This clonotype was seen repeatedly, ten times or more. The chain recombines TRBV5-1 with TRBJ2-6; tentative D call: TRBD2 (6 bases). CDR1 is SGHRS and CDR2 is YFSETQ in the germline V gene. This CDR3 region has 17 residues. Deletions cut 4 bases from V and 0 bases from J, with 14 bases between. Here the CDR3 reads CASSGTVTSSGANVLTF. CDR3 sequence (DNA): TGCGCCAGCAGCGGGACTGTTACAAGCTCTGGGGCCAACGTCCTGACTTTC.

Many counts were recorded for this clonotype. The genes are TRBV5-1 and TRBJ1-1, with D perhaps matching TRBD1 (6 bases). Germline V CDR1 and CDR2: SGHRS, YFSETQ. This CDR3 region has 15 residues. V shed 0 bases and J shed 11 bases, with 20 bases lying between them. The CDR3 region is CASSLDDAGAMMAFF. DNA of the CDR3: TGCGCCAGCAGCTTGGATGATGCGGGGGCGATGATGGCTTTCTTT. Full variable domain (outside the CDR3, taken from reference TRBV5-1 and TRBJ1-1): KAGVTQTPRYLIKTRGQQVTLSCSPISGHRSVSWYQQTPGQGLQFLFEYFSETQRNKGNFPGRFSGRQFSNSRSEMNVSTLELGDSALYLCASSLDDAGAMMAFFGQGTRLTVV.

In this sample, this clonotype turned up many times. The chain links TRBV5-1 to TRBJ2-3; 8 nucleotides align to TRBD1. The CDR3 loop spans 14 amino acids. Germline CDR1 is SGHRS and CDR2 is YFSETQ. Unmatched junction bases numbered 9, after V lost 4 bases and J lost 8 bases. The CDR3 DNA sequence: TGCGCCAGCAGCGTGACAGGGGTGGAGGGTACGCAGTATTTT. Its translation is CASSVTGVEGTQYF.

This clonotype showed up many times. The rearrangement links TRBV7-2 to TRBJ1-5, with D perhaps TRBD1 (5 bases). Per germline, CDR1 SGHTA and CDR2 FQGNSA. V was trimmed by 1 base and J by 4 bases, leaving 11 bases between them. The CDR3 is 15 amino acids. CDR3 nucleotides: TGTGCCAGCAGCTTAGTTTTAGAGGGGAATCAGCCCCAGCATTTT. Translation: CASSLVLEGNQPQHF.

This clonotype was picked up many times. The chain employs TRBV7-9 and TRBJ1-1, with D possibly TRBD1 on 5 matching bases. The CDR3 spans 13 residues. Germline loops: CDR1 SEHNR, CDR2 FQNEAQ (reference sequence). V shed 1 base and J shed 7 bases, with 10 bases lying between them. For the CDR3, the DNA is TGTGCCAGCAGCTTAGGTGGGGGGAATGAAGCTTTCTTT. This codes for CASSLGGGNEAFF.

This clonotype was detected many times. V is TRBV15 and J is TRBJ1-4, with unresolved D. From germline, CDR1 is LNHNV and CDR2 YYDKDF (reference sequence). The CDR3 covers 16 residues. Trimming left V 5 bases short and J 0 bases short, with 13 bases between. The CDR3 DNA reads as TGTGCCACCAGCGGCCGGCGCAGCGCAACTAATGAAAAACTGTTTTTT. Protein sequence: CATSGRRSATNEKLFF.

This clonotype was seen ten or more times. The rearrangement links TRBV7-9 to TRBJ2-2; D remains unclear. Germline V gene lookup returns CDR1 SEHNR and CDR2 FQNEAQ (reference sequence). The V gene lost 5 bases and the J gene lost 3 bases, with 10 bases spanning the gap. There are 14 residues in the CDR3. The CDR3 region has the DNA TGTGCCAGCAGCGAGAGCCGGGACACCGGGGAGCTGTTTTTT. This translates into CASSESRDTGELFF.

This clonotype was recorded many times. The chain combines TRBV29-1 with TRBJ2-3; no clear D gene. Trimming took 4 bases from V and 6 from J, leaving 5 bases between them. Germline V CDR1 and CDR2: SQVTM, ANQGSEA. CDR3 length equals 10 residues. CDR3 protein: CSVGIDTQYF. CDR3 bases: TGCAGCGTTGGTATCGATACGCAGTATTTT.

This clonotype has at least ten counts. This chain's CDR3 is CASSLQGNSYEQYF. CDR3 coding DNA: TGTGCCAGCAGCTTGCAGGGCAACTCCTACGAGCAGTACTTC. The chain uses TRBV5-8 and TRBJ2-7, with D possibly TRBD1 on 5 matching bases. The length of the CDR3 is 14 residues. Germline CDR1 reads SGHTS; CDR2 reads YDEGEE. The V end was cut by 1 base, the J end by 0 bases, with 8 bases between.

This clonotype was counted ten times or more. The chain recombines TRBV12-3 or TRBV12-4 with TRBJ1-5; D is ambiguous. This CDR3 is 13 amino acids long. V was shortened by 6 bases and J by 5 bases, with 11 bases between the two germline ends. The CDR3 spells CASSRGQDQPQHF. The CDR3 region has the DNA TGTGCCAGCAGCCGAGGGCAGGATCAGCCCCAGCATTTT.

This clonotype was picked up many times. CDR3 loop: CSVERGSGYEQYF. Here the CDR3 DNA reads TGCAGCGTTGAGCGCGGGAGCGGATACGAGCAGTACTTC. The chain uses TRBV29-1 and TRBJ2-7, with 7 positions matching TRBD2. Germline-derived CDR1 and CDR2 are SQVTM and ANQGSEA. This CDR3 has 13 amino acids. Unmatched junction bases numbered 6, after V lost 3 bases and J lost 4 bases.

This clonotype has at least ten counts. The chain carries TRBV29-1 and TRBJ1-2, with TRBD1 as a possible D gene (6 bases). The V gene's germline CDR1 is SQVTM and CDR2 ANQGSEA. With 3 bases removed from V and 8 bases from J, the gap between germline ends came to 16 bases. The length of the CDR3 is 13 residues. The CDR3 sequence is CSVEGGQGNGYTF. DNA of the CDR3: TGCAGCGTTGAGGGTGGGCAGGGGAACGGCTACACCTTC. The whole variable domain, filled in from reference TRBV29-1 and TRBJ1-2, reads SAVISQKPSRDICQRGTSLTIQCQVDSQVTMMFWYRQQPGQSLTLIATANQGSEATYESGFVIDKFPISRPNLTFSTLTVSNMSPEDSSIYLCSVEGGQGNGYTFGSGTRLTVV.

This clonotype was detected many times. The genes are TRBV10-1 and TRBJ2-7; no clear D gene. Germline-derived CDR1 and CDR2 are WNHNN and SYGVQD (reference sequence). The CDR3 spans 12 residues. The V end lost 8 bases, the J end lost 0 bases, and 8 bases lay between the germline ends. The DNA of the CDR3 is TGCGCCAGCGGCCTGTCCTCCTACGAGCAGTACTTC. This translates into CASGLSSYEQYF.

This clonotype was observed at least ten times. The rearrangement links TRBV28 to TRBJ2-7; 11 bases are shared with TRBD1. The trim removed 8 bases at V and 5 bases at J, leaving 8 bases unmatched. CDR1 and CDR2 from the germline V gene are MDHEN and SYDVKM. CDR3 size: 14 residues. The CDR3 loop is CASGTGGSAHEQYF. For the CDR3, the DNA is TGTGCCAGCGGGACAGGGGGTTCAGCTCACGAGCAGTACTTC.

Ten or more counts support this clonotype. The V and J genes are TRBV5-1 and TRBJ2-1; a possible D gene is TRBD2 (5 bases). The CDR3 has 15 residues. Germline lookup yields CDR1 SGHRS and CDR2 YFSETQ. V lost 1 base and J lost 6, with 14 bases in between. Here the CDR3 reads CASSLNAGSSNEQFF. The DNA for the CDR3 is TGCGCCAGCAGCTTGAATGCGGGTAGCTCCAATGAGCAGTTCTTC. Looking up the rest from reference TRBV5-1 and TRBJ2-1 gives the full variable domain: KAGVTQTPRYLIKTRGQQVTLSCSPISGHRSVSWYQQTPGQGLQFLFEYFSETQRNKGNFPGRFSGRQFSNSRSEMNVSTLELGDSALYLCASSLNAGSSNEQFFGPGTRLTVL.

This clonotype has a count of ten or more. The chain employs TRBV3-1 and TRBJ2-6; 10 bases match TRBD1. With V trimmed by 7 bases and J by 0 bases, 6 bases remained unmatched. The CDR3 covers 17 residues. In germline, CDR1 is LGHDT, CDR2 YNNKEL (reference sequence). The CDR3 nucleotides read TGTGCCAGCACTCGGGACAGGGGAAGCTCTGGGGCCAACGTCCTGACTTTC. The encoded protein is CASTRDRGSSGANVLTF. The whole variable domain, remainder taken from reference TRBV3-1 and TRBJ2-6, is DTAVSQTPKYLVTQMGNDKSIKCEQNLGHDTMYWYKQDSKKFLKIMFSYNNKELIINETVPNRFSPKSPDKAHLNLHINSLELGDSAVYFCASTRDRGSSGANVLTFGAGSRLTVL.

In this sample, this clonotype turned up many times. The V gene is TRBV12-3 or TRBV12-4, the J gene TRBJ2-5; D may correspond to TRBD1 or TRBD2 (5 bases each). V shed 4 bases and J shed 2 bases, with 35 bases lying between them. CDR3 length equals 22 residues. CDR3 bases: TGTGCCAGCAGTTCGTACCGGGGCGGTTCCATCAGGGCCAATTACGATCAAGAGACCCAGTACTTC. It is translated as CASSSYRGGSIRANYDQETQYF.

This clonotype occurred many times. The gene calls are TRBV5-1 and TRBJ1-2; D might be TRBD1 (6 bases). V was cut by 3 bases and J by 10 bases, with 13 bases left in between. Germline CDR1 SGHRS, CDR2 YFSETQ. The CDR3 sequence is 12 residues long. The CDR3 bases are TGCGCCAGCAGCTCGGGGGCCAGGGACTACACCTTC. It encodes CASSSGARDYTF.

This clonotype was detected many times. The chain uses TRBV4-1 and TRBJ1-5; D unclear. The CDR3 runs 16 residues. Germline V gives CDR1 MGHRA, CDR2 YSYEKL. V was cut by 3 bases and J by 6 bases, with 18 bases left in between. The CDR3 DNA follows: TGCGCCAGCAGCCACAGCCGGGTCCGAGGATTTCAGCCCCAGCATTTT. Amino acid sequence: CASSHSRVRGFQPQHF.

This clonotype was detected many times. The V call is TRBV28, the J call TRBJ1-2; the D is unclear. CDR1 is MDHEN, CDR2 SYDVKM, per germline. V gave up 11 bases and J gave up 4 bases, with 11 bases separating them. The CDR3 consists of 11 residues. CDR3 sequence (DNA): TGTGCCGGGCTTGCCTTCTATGGCTACACCTTC. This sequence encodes CAGLAFYGYTF.